This is a list of T cell receptor beta chains from one sample in a study of blood T cell repertoires in COVID-19. The protocol was immunoSEQ multiplex PCR, while the TCRdb copy is restricted to in-frame clones and leaves out a portion. The sample yields around 140,000 clones, 88% seen once. The sequenced sample was peripheral blood. These receptor sequences come from a man aged 65 to 79 with acute or convalescent COVID-19. The CDR3 runs from the conserved cysteine through the conserved F or W. D genes are given only for firm matches. For some rows the clone size is stated as once, few or many, or as a class when expanded; others skip it.

d_call	clone_size	v_call	j_call	cdr3_aa	cdr3_nt
TRBD2	-	TRBV5-4	TRBJ2-2	CASSPGTSLPGELFF	TGTGCCAGCAGCCCCGGGACTAGTCTCCCCGGGGAGCTGTTTTTT
TRBD1	-	TRBV6-5	TRBJ2-7	CASSYRDRVSFEQYF	TGTGCCAGCAGTTACAGGGACAGGGTCTCCTTCGAGCAGTACTTC
TRBD2	-	TRBV10-1	TRBJ2-7	CASSERLAGGNQQYF	TGCGCCAGCAGTGAAAGACTAGCGGGGGGAAACCAGCAGTACTTC
TRBD1	-	TRBV5-1	TRBJ2-1	CASSPWTGYNEQFF	TGCGCCAGCAGCCCCTGGACAGGCTACAATGAGCAGTTCTTC
TRBD1	-	TRBV6-6	TRBJ1-2	CASSPDRGRANYGYTF	TGTGCCAGCAGTCCTGACAGGGGCCGAGCTAACTATGGCTACACCTTC
-	-	TRBV6-5	TRBJ1-1	CASSYSRGPNTEAFF	TGTGCCAGCAGTTACTCGCGGGGGCCGAACACTGAAGCTTTCTTT
-	-	TRBV7-3	TRBJ1-1	CASSLYPQGNGTEAFF	TGTGCCAGCAGCTTATATCCGCAGGGGAATGGCACTGAAGCTTTCTTT
TRBD1	-	TRBV19	TRBJ1-4	CASSFGTGGKLFF	TGTGCCAGTAGTTTCGGGACAGGGGGGAAACTGTTTTTT
-	-	TRBV7-9	TRBJ2-3	CASSTGTREYF	TGTGCCAGCAGCACCGGGACAAGGGAGTATTTT
TRBD2	once	TRBV11-2	TRBJ2-4	CASTGLAGAPAKNIQYF	TGTGCCAGCACGGGGCTAGCGGGAGCCCCAGCCAAAAACATTCAGTACTTC
-	once	TRBV3-1/TRBV3-2	TRBJ1-2	CASRAGTTNYGYTF	TGTGCCAGCAGGGCCGGGACAACTAACTATGGCTACACCTTC
-	-	TRBV4-2	TRBJ1-3	CASSQEPPRMGGGNTIYF	TGTGCCAGCAGCCAAGAACCCCCCAGGATGGGAGGTGGAAACACCATATATTTT
-	-	TRBV28	TRBJ1-1	CASRTGGREAFF	TGTGCCAGCAGGACAGGAGGTCGGGAAGCTTTCTTT
-	few	TRBV5-1	TRBJ1-1	CASSLQAMNTEAFF	TGCGCCAGCAGCTTACAGGCAATGAACACTGAAGCTTTCTTT
TRBD2	-	TRBV28	TRBJ2-2	CASSLWRLAGGPGELFF	TGTGCCAGCAGTTTATGGCGACTAGCGGGAGGGCCCGGGGAGCTGTTTTTT
-	-	TRBV18	TRBJ1-1	CASSPVETANVFTEAFF	TGTGCCAGCTCACCTGTGGAGACGGCCAATGTTTTCACTGAAGCTTTCTTT
-	few	TRBV10-2	TRBJ2-7	CASSGAGSYEQYF	TGCGCCAGCAGTGGGGCTGGTAGTTACGAGCAGTACTTC
TRBD1	-	TRBV5-4	TRBJ1-1	CASSIPQGTGTEAFF	TGTGCCAGCAGCATCCCACAGGGGACGGGCACTGAAGCTTTCTTT